This T cell receptor beta chain was retrieved from a study of T cell changes during pregnancy in multiple sclerosis. The CDR3 runs 11 residues. V shed 8 bases and J shed 4 bases, with 9 bases lying between them. The germline CDR1 and CDR2 sequences are MDHEN and SYDVKM. The method was immunoSEQ multiplex PCR; TCRdb's version includes in-frame clones alone and lacks a portion of them. The table records approximately 50,000 clones, about nine tenths of them present only once. This specimen was CD4+ T cells from peripheral blood mononuclear cells, taken after pregnancy. The gene calls are TRBV28 and TRBJ2-7, with D maybe TRBD1 (6 bases). This TCR derives from a female donor in good health, enrolled as a control in a pregnancy study. The CDR3 sequence: CASQGWYEQYF. In DNA, the CDR3 is TGTGCCAGCCAGGGGTGGTACGAGCAGTACTTC.